This T cell receptor (beta chain) was captured in a study of vaccination and CD4 T cells after COVID-19. General study points: Median SARS-CoV-2-reactive clonotypes rose from approximately 21 to 38, not significantly.

By its share, this clonotype is medium-sized. The antigen is undetermined. Germline V gives CDR1 MNHNS, CDR2 SASEGT. Trimming left V 8 bases short and J 11 bases short, with 9 bases between. The length of the CDR3 is 9 residues. The treatment here: approximately nine-day PBMC culture with coronavirus spike peptide pools or control peptides (ViraFEST assay). Cultured CD4+ T-cell DNA underwent Oncomine TCR Beta short-read sequencing. Genomic DNA was taken out of cultured CD4+ T cells by extraction. TCRdb analysed the PCR reads with MiXCR anew, one entry per CDR3 protein. The sample lists 4,000 or so distinct CDR3 sequences; approximately 19% were seen once.

The chain combines TRBV6-1 with TRBJ1-1; the D is unclear. The TCR originated in a human donor who had recovered from COVID-19. Sequencing used CD4+ T cells from blood, cultured in vitro. CDR3 nucleotides: TGTGCCAGCCCTCAGCGCGCTTTCTTT. Its protein is CASPQRAFF.